This entry concerns a single T cell receptor beta chain. With baseline, cycle 4 day 1, and cycle 7 day 1 as timepoints, blood was sampled. The CDR3 is 15 residues long. The ends were cut back, 6 bases at V and 7 bases at J, with 22 bases in the middle. CDR1 and CDR2 (germline): ENHRY, SYGVKD. The source of the sample is a study of OX40 agonist ivuxolimab in advanced cancers. Turning to the study itself: In this trial design, patients received ivuxolimab intravenously at 0.01 to 10 mg/kg every 2 weeks.

The data were produced by immunoSEQ multiplex PCR, yet TCRdb's version contains in-frame clones alone and is incomplete. The sample records roughly 45,000 clones, around 87% being singletons. The V gene is TRBV10-3, the J gene TRBJ2-7; possibly TRBD1 for D (6 bases). The receptor comes from an adult with an advanced solid tumor such as melanoma, head and neck, liver or kidney cancer. The sequenced sample was CD4+ or CD8+ T cells sorted from blood, obtained in a trial of the OX40 agonist ivuxolimab. The CDR3 region has the DNA TGTGCCATCAGCTTCCGGGACACCCTCTTCGGGGAGCAGTACTTC. Its protein is CAISFRDTLFGEQYF.